This TCR beta chain was recovered during a study of blood T cell repertoires in COVID-19. Some clones are missing from TCRdb's copy, which holds only in-frame ones; the method was immunoSEQ multiplex PCR. There are 260,000 or so clones in the sample; roughly 87% occur only once, and less than 10% lies in the top ten. The V gene's germline CDR1 is MNHEY and CDR2 SVGAGI. Trimming stripped 7 bases from V and 9 bases from J, with 16 bases between. This CDR3 has 13 residues. The chain joins TRBV6-5 to TRBJ2-1; unclear D gene. This TCR was recovered from a man between 18 and 29 years old with active or convalescent COVID-19. Sequenced input: peripheral blood. The CDR3 reads CASIGYPVSEQFF. The CDR3 DNA is TGTGCCAGCATCGGGTATCCAGTCAGTGAGCAGTTCTTC.